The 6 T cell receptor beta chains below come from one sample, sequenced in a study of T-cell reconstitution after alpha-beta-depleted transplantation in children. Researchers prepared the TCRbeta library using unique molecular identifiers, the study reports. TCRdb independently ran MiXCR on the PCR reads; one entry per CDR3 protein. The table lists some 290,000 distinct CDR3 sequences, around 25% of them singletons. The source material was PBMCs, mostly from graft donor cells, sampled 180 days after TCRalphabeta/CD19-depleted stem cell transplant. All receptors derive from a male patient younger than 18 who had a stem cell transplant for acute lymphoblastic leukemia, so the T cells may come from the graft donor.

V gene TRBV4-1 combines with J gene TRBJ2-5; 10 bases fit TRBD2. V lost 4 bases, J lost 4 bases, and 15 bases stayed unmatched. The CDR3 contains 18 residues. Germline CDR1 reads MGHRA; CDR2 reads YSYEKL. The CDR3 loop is CASSPFSPLLAGVETQYF. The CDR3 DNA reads TGCGCCAGCAGCCCTTTTAGTCCCCTTCTAGCGGGAGTAGAGACCCAGTACTTC.

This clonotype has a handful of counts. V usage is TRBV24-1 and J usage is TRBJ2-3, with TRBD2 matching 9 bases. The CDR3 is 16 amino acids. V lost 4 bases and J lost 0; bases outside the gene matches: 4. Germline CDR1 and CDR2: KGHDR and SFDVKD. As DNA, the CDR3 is TGTGCCACCAGTGACACTAGCGGGTTTAGCACAGATACGCAGTATTTT. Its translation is CATSDTSGFSTDTQYF.

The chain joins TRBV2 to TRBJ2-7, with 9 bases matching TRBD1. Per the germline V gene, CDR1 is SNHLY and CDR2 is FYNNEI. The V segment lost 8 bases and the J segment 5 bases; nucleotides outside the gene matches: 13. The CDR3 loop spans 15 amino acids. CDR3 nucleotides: TGTGCCAGCTGGAAGACCGGGACAGGGAGCCACGAGCAGTACTTC. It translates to CASWKTGTGSHEQYF.

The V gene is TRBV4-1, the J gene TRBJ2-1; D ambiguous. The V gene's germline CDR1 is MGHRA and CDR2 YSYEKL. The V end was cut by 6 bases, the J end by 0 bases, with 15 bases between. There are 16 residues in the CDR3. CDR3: CASRSFRKRSYNEQFF. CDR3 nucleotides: TGCGCCAGCAGATCCTTCCGGAAACGCTCCTACAATGAGCAGTTCTTC.

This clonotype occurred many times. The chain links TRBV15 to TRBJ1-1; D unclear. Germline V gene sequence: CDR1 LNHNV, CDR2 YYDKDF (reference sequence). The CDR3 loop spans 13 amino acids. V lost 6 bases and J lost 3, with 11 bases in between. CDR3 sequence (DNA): TGTGCCACCAGGGTTGACGGCCACACTGAAGCTTTCTTT. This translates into CATRVDGHTEAFF.

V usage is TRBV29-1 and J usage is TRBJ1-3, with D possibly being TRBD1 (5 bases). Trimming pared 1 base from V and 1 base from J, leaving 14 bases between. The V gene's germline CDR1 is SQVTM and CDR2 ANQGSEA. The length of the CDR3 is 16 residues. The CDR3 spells CSVEGGGAVSGNTIYF. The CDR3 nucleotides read TGCAGCGTTGAAGGTGGAGGGGCAGTTTCTGGAAACACCATATATTTT. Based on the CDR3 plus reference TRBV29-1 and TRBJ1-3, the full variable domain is SAVISQKPSRDICQRGTSLTIQCQVDSQVTMMFWYRQQPGQSLTLIATANQGSEATYESGFVIDKFPISRPNLTFSTLTVSNMSPEDSSIYLCSVEGGGAVSGNTIYFGEGSWLTVV.